The 23 T cell receptor beta chains presented below share a single source sample, sequenced in a study of tumor-infiltrating lymphocytes in primary liver carcinoma. The study extracted blood RNA from unsorted whole blood and also extracted germline DNA. From around 500 ng of total RNA, TCR beta-specific cDNA was reverse-transcribed using a constant-region primer. Three-round nested multiplex PCR performed with slightly modified ARM-PCR produced the TCR beta libraries. Each of the first two PCR rounds ran approximately 9 cycles with TRBV1-TRBV30 forward and C-beta reverse primers. TCRdb ran MiXCR on the multiplex PCR reads and lists one entry per CDR3 protein. The sample records some 320,000 distinct CDR3 sequences, 65% being singletons. The specimen was peripheral blood. The receptor source for this set is a man aged 40-49 years with primary liver carcinoma and hepatitis B virus infection.

This clonotype was observed a single time. This chain links TRBV11-2 with TRBJ2-1; no reliable D call. Germline values: CDR1 SGHAT, CDR2 FQNNGV. There are 16 residues in the CDR3. The V end was cut by 5 bases, the J end by 9 bases, with 23 bases between. The CDR3 loop reads CASSPMGGNGVGEQFF. The DNA for the CDR3 is TGTGCCAGCAGCCCCATGGGCGGCAATGGTGTTGGTGAGCAGTTCTTC.

J is TRBJ2-1 and V is TRBV11-2, with 13 bases lining up with TRBD2. V gave up 5 bases and J gave up 10 bases; unmatched junction bases: 11. The CDR3 is made up of 16 amino acids. The germline CDR1 and CDR2 sequences are SGHAT and FQNNGV. CDR3 DNA sequence: TGTGCCAGCAGCCCTGGGACTAGCGGGGTGTACCAGGAGCAGTTCTTC. It specifies CASSPGTSGVYQEQFF.

This clonotype was observed at least ten times. The rearrangement uses TRBV29-1 and TRBJ1-2, with 8 bases matching TRBD1. The trim removed 2 bases at V and 9 bases at J, leaving 5 bases unmatched. CDR1 and CDR2 from the germline V gene are SQVTM and ANQGSEA. The CDR3 runs 12 residues. DNA of the CDR3: TGCAGCGTTGAAACCGGACAGGGTAGCTACACCTTC. Amino acids: CSVETGQGSYTF.

As for this clonotype: With a much larger clone just one base away, this may be a read error. The chain links TRBV6-2 or TRBV6-3 to TRBJ2-7; no clear D gene. Germline V gene data show CDR1 as MNHEY and CDR2 as SVGEGT. V lost 10 bases and J lost 3, with 10 bases in between. The CDR3 contains 11 residues. The CDR3 is CANRLHYEQYF. The CDR3, as DNA: TGTGCCAACAGACTGCACTACGAGCAGTACTTC.

A word on this clonotype: At one boundary the junction diverges from the germline segment, which might be a read error. The rearrangement links TRBV4-2 to TRBJ2-7; 8 bases map to TRBD1. The CDR3 extends over 16 amino acids. Germline CDR1 reads LGHNA; CDR2 reads YNFKEQ. This CDR3 is CASTQDRTGRNYEQYF. CDR3 coding DNA: TGTGCCAGCACCCAAGATCGGACAGGGAGGAACTATGAGCAGTACTTC.

This clonotype was observed a single time. The chain carries TRBV14 and TRBJ2-1; TRBD2 agrees at 7 bases. The DNA matches TRBJ2-7 better at its end, which makes the J call doubtful. Germline CDR1 is SGHDN and CDR2 is FVKESK. This CDR3 contains 13 residues. DNA for the CDR3: TGTGCCAGCAGTCCCCGGGAGGTCGGGGAGCAGTACTTC. Translating gives CASSPREVGEQYF.

This chain joins TRBV11-2 and TRBJ1-4; 7 bases map to TRBD1. This CDR3 has 13 amino acids. V shed 10 bases and J 8 bases; nucleotides not matched to a gene: 10. Germline V gives CDR1 SGHAT, CDR2 FQNNGV. CDR3 sequence: CAIRGTRQEKLFF. CDR3 in DNA: TGTGCCATCAGGGGGACAAGGCAAGAAAAACTGTTTTTT.

At least ten counts were recorded for this clonotype. The rearrangement uses TRBV14 and TRBJ2-7, with 9 bases aligning to TRBD1. This CDR3 region has 13 residues. Trimming at V came to 1 base and at J to 6 bases, leaving 1 base not matched to a gene. CDR1 is SGHDN, CDR2 FVKESK, per germline. The CDR3 DNA is TGTGCCAGCAGCCAAGGGACAGGGGCCGAGCAGTACTTC. Amino acids: CASSQGTGAEQYF.

On this clonotype: A much larger clone sits a single nucleotide away, making a read error possible. The V gene is TRBV4-2, the J gene TRBJ1-1; TRBD1 might be the D (5 bases). The CDR3 spans 14 residues. In germline, CDR1 is LGHNA, CDR2 YNFKEQ. The CDR3 bases are TGTGCCAGCAGCCAAGGCCAGGGTCTTTCTGAAGCTCTCTTT. The encoded protein is CASSQGQGLSEALF.

As for this clonotype: No conserved phenylalanine or tryptophan is present at the end of the CDR3, so a read error is the likely explanation. This rearrangement joins TRBV7-9 to TRBJ1-1; 9 positions match TRBD1. V dropped 5 bases and J dropped 10; count of bases not matched to a gene: 5. CDR1 is SEHNR and CDR2 is FQNEAQ in the germline V gene (reference sequence). This CDR3 is 12 amino acids long. The CDR3 spells CASSPVQGAAFS. Written as DNA, the CDR3 is TGTGCCAGCAGCCCGGTACAGGGGGCAGCTTTCTCT.

This clonotype was observed many times. The chain is built from TRBV12-3 or TRBV12-4 and TRBJ1-1; 7 bases match TRBD1. The CDR3 loop spans 13 amino acids. Trimming took 4 bases from V and 4 from J; bases not matched to a gene: 3. CDR3 nucleotide sequence: TGTGCCAGCAGTTCTAACAGGGGCACTGAAGCTTTCTTT. Translating gives CASSSNRGTEAFF.

Turning to this clonotype: A single base separates this from a much larger clone, so it may be a read error. The chain employs TRBV6-6 and TRBJ2-2, with D tentatively TRBD2 (5 bases). This CDR3 is built from 14 residues. Germline-derived CDR1 and CDR2 are MNHNY and SVGAGI (reference sequence). CDR3 coding DNA: TGTGCCAGCAGCCGCGGGCAGAACACCGGGGAGATGTTTTTT. It encodes CASSRGQNTGEMFF.

Concerning this clonotype itself: A read error may be the cause here, since a much bigger clone is one base away. The genes are TRBV6-5 and TRBJ1-1; D is ambiguous. The CDR3 is 14 residues long. Trimming stripped 0 bases from V and 7 bases from J, with 12 bases between. CDR1 is MNHEY, CDR2 SVGAGI, per germline. In DNA form, the CDR3 reads TGTGCCAGCAGTTACTCGAGAAGTGGCAGTGAAGCTTTCTTT. It specifies CASSYSRSGSEAFF.

Concerning this clonotype: A single base separates this from a much larger clone, so it may be a read error. The CDR3 sequence: CVSSSGQGLAGEQFF. CDR3 DNA: TGTGTCAGCAGTTCTGGACAGGGGTTAGCGGGTGAGCAGTTCTTC. The chain is built from TRBV12-3 or TRBV12-4 and TRBJ2-1; 9 bases match TRBD1. This CDR3 contains 15 residues.

This clonotype was observed a few times. The junction and the germline gene differ at one end; a read error may be behind it. CDR3 sequence: CASSLIGNTGELFF. In DNA form, the CDR3 reads TGTGCCAGCAGCTTGATAGGGAACACCGGGGAGCTGTTTTTT. The chain has TRBV5-1 and TRBJ2-2; D remains ambiguous. CDR1 is SGHRS and CDR2 is YFSETQ in the germline V gene. The CDR3 loop spans 14 amino acids. Full variable domain (rest looked up from reference TRBV5-1 and TRBJ2-2): KAGVTQTPRYLIKTRGQQVTLSCSPISGHRSVSWYQQTPGQGLQFLFEYFSETQRNKGNFPGRFSGRQFSNSRSEMNVSTLELGDSALYLCASSLIGNTGELFFGEGSRLTVL.

As for this clonotype: A clone one base away is much larger, so this may be a read error. This chain links TRBV12-3 or TRBV12-4 with TRBJ1-6; no definite D call. The CDR3 totals 11 residues. The CDR3 region is CASSLDSPVHF. CDR3 in DNA: TGTGCCAGCAGTTTGGATTCACCCGTCCACTTT.

Worth noting for this clonotype: At one end the junction does not follow the germline gene, possibly because of a read error. V usage is TRBV4-1 and J usage is TRBJ2-5, with 12 bases fitting TRBD2. From germline, CDR1 is MGHRA and CDR2 YSYEKL. The CDR3 sequence is 17 residues long. CDR3 residues: CASSIYETSGSSEAQYF. The CDR3 DNA reads TGCGCCAGCAGCATATACGAGACTAGCGGGAGTTCAGAGGCCCAGTACTTC.

V gene TRBV4-1 combines with J gene TRBJ1-6, with D unclear. CDR1 MGHRA and CDR2 YSYEKL come from the germline V gene. Trimming removed 7 bases from V and 10 bases from J, with 23 bases in between. The CDR3 totals 16 residues. The CDR3 reads CASTPFWLGRGSPLHF. CDR3 nucleotides: TGCGCCAGCACCCCGTTCTGGCTAGGGAGAGGATCACCCCTCCACTTT.

This clonotype showed up just once. One end of the junction fails to match germline, which may point to a read error. The chain combines TRBV12-3 or TRBV12-4 with TRBJ2-2; either TRBD1 or TRBD2 may supply D (5 bases each). The length of the CDR3 is 14 residues. In DNA, the CDR3 is TGTGTCAGCAGTCAGGGACCACCCACCGGGGAGCTGTTTTTT. Protein sequence: CVSSQGPPTGELFF.

This clonotype has a handful of counts. It may be a read error: a sequence one base away is much more abundant. The V and J genes are TRBV6-5 and TRBJ2-6; 9 nucleotides line up with TRBD2. Germline loops: CDR1 MNHEY, CDR2 SVGAGI. V shed 6 bases and J 5 bases; nucleotides not matched to a gene: 11. CDR3 size: 17 residues. The CDR3 is CASRGVRLAARANVLTF. The DNA of the CDR3 is TGTGCCAGCAGAGGTGTTAGACTAGCGGCTAGGGCCAACGTCCTGACTTTC.

To note about this clonotype: A much larger clone differs from this one at a single base, so this may be a read error. This sequence joins TRBV4-2 and TRBJ2-1; 7 bases align to TRBD2. CDR3 length equals 16 residues. CDR1 and CDR2 from the germline V gene are LGHNA and YNFKEQ. Here the CDR3 reads CASSQASGLSYNELFF. CDR3 bases: TGTGCCAGCAGCCAGGCTAGCGGACTGTCCTACAATGAGCTGTTCTTC.

The gene calls are TRBV28 and TRBJ1-1; maybe TRBD1 (5 bases). This CDR3 is built from 14 residues. V lost 7 bases and J lost 2, with 14 bases in between. CDR1 is MDHEN, CDR2 SYDVKM, per germline. CDR3 DNA sequence: TGTGCCAGCAATTTGCAGGGCAAAAACACTGAAGCTTTCTTT. Protein: CASNLQGKNTEAFF.

About this clonotype itself: Given the absence of the conserved phenylalanine or tryptophan at the CDR3 end, a read error is likely. J is TRBJ2-7 and V is TRBV6-1, with TRBD2 identical over 14 bases. V gave up 8 bases and J gave up 7 bases; unmatched junction bases: 7. In germline, CDR1 is MNHNS, CDR2 SASEGT. This CDR3 comprises 14 residues. The CDR3 loop is CASGGLAGVGEQYL. As DNA, the CDR3 is TGTGCCAGCGGGGGACTAGCGGGAGTTGGTGAGCAGTACCTC.